Shown below are 23 T cell receptor beta chains from a single sample sequenced in a study of cytomegalovirus exposure and HLA in healthy donors. PCR amplification relied on 60 Vbeta primers (plus 13 Jbeta primers). Repertoires were generated with immunoSEQ multiplex PCR, while TCRdb's copy carries only in-frame clones and drops some. This sample yields tens of thousands of clones, of which roughly 78% are seen a single time; around 2.5% belongs to the top ten. The sample taken for sequencing was PBMCs. The source of these receptors is a male donor in good health and CMV-seropositive.

The chain couples TRBV19 to TRBJ2-7; D unresolved. V lost 3 bases and J 2 bases, leaving 11 bases between the germline ends. This CDR3 is built from 14 residues. The germline V gene encodes CDR1 LNHDA and CDR2 SQIVND (reference sequence). The CDR3 DNA reads TGTGCCAGTAGTATGCCAGGCCGGACCTACGAGCAGTACTTC. It translates to CASSMPGRTYEQYF.

The chain uses TRBV5-8 and TRBJ1-4; TRBD1 matches at 8 bases. Trimming removed 4 bases from V and 17 bases from J; junction bases left unmatched: 7. Germline V gene data show CDR1 as SGHTS and CDR2 as YDEGEE. The CDR3 length is 11 residues. The CDR3: CASSHRGVVFF. CDR3 sequence (DNA): TGTGCCAGCAGCCACAGGGGGGTTGTTTTTTTT.

The chain couples TRBV28 to TRBJ1-2; D unclear. CDR1 is MDHEN, CDR2 SYDVKM, per germline. The CDR3 covers 12 residues. V was trimmed by 0 bases and J by 10 bases, leaving 9 bases between them. The CDR3 protein is CASSLWYSAYTF. The CDR3, as DNA: TGTGCCAGCAGTTTATGGTACTCTGCCTACACCTTC.

The rearrangement uses TRBV27 and TRBJ2-1; perhaps TRBD2 as D (6 bases). The V and J ends lost 7 bases and 8 bases respectively, with 18 bases between them. The CDR3 has 14 amino acids. Germline assignment: CDR1 MNHEY and CDR2 SMNVEV (reference sequence). DNA for the CDR3: TGTGCCAGCACCAAGGCGGCGGGACGGTATGAGCAGTTCTTC. Translating it yields CASTKAAGRYEQFF.

This clone has at least ten counts. The rearrangement uses TRBV9 and TRBJ1-2, with 10 bases identical to TRBD1. There are 17 residues in the CDR3. J was trimmed by 1 base and V by 4 bases; bases with no gene match: 10. Germline CDR1 reads SGDLS; CDR2 reads YYNGEE. The CDR3: CASSSPGQGRFNYGYTF. The DNA of the CDR3 is TGTGCCAGCAGCTCTCCGGGACAGGGGAGGTTTAACTATGGCTACACCTTC.

The V and J genes are TRBV19 and TRBJ2-1; 14 bases map to TRBD2. V gave up 3 bases and J gave up 7 bases; unmatched junction bases: 11. The CDR3 has 18 amino acids. Germline values: CDR1 LNHDA, CDR2 SQIVND (reference sequence). CDR3 region: CASSIGTSGSGWWNEQFF. DNA of the CDR3: TGTGCCAGTAGTATCGGGACTAGCGGGAGTGGTTGGTGGAATGAGCAGTTCTTC.

The sample holds one count of this clone. J is TRBJ2-7 and V is TRBV7-6, with 8 nucleotides matching TRBD1. J lost 0 bases, V lost 2 bases, and 6 bases had no gene match. This CDR3 spans 16 amino acids. Germline V CDR1 and CDR2: SGHVS, FNYEAQ. The CDR3 nucleotides read TGTGCCAGCAGCTTACCCCGACAGGGGAGCTCCTACGAGCAGTACTTC. Its translation is CASSLPRQGSSYEQYF. The full variable domain, rest sourced from reference TRBV7-6 and TRBJ2-7, is GAGVSQSPRYKVTKRGQDVALRCDPISGHVSLYWYRQALGQGPEFLTYFNYEAQQDKSGLPNDRFSAERPEGSISTLTIQRTEQRDSAMYRCASSLPRQGSSYEQYFGPGTRLTVT.

J is TRBJ1-1 and V is TRBV5-1; D uncertain. V was clipped by 4 bases and J by 0 bases, with 13 bases between them. The germline CDR1 and CDR2 sequences are SGHRS and YFSETQ. The CDR3 is 15 amino acids. CDR3 sequence reads: CASSLTELMNTEAFF. CDR3 DNA: TGCGCCAGCAGCCTAACAGAGCTTATGAACACTGAAGCTTTCTTT.

The chain carries TRBV27 and TRBJ2-1, with 10 positions matching TRBD2. Trimming took 10 bases from V and 4 from J; bases not matched to a gene: 16. Germline CDR1 and CDR2: MNHEY and SMNVEV (reference sequence). The CDR3 loop spans 17 amino acids. CDR3 in amino acids: CATRRLAGDLRYNEQFF. CDR3 sequence (DNA): TGTGCCACTAGGAGGCTAGCGGGAGATTTAAGGTACAATGAGCAGTTCTTC.

In its sample, this clone was seen a few times. This sequence joins TRBV6-1 and TRBJ2-5; TRBD2 matches 7 bases. The CDR3 contains 13 residues. V gave up 6 bases and J gave up 3 bases; unmatched junction bases: 4. Germline V gene sequence: CDR1 MNHNS, CDR2 SASEGT. The DNA of the CDR3 is TGTGCCAGCAGGGGACTAAAAGAAGAGACCCAGTACTTC. Its protein is CASRGLKEETQYF.

This clone was observed a single time. The rearrangement joins TRBV4-2 to TRBJ2-7, with a weak D call TRBD1 (5 bases). Germline CDR1 and CDR2: LGHNA and YNFKEQ. V lost 0 bases and J lost 3, with 12 bases in between. The CDR3 is made up of 15 amino acids. The CDR3 sequence: CASSQDISTGYEQYF. The CDR3 region has the DNA TGTGCCAGCAGCCAAGACATATCTACAGGCTACGAGCAGTACTTC.

The chain employs TRBV5-1 and TRBJ2-3; possible D gene TRBD2, 6 bases. The germline gives CDR1 SGHRS, CDR2 YFSETQ. CDR3 length equals 14 residues. V lost 7 bases, J lost 0 bases, and 12 bases lay in between. The chain's CDR3 is CASGAGPSTDTQYF. The CDR3 nucleotides are TGCGCCAGCGGTGCGGGACCGAGCACAGATACGCAGTATTTT.

The chain carries TRBV9 and TRBJ2-1, with 8 nucleotides matching TRBD2. Germline V gene data show CDR1 as SGDLS and CDR2 as YYNGEE. The CDR3 spans 18 residues. The ends lost 0 bases at V and 0 bases at J; junction bases unmatched: 8. In nucleotides, the CDR3 is TGTGCCAGCAGCGTAGTCCCTACTAGCGGACACTCCTACAATGAGCAGTTCTTC. This gives the protein CASSVVPTSGHSYNEQFF.

The rearrangement joins TRBV28 to TRBJ1-5, with D hard to call. Germline lookup yields CDR1 MDHEN and CDR2 SYDVKM. CDR3 length equals 14 residues. Trimming shortened V by 3 bases and J by 4 bases, and 10 bases separated the two germline ends. This chain's CDR3 is CASSLTGLNQPQHF. The DNA of the CDR3 is TGTGCCAGCAGTTTGACTGGGTTAAATCAGCCCCAGCATTTT.

The J gene is TRBJ2-2, the V gene TRBV2; 7 nucleotides line up with TRBD2. The CDR3 has 16 amino acids. The V gene's germline CDR1 is SNHLY and CDR2 FYNNEI. V was clipped by 2 bases and J by 2 bases; unmatched bases: 5. The CDR3 DNA reads as TGTGCCAGCAGTGAATTGGGGGGGTTTAACACCGGGGAGCTGTTTTTT. Amino acid sequence: CASSELGGFNTGELFF. Full variable domain (outside the CDR3, taken from reference TRBV2 and TRBJ2-2): EPEVTQTPSHQVTQMGQEVILRCVPISNHLYFYWYRQILGQKVEFLVSFYNNEISEKSEIFDDQFSVERPDGSNFTLKIRSTKLEDSAMYFCASSELGGFNTGELFFGEGSRLTVL.

The chain has TRBV11-2 and TRBJ2-2; no clear D gene. Germline V gene lookup returns CDR1 SGHAT and CDR2 FQNNGV. V lost 1 base and J lost 4, with 4 bases in between. This CDR3 is 13 amino acids long. The CDR3 protein is CASSLAGTGELFF. As DNA, the CDR3 is TGTGCCAGCAGCTTAGCGGGCACCGGGGAGCTGTTTTTT.

This chain connects TRBV29-1 to TRBJ2-1; D is possibly TRBD2 (7 bases). Germline CDR1 SQVTM, CDR2 ANQGSEA. The CDR3 length is 13 residues. Trimming pared 8 bases from V and 7 bases from J, leaving 18 bases between. DNA of the CDR3: TGCAGCCTTTACCGGGGAGGGGGAAATGAGCAGTTCTTC. It specifies CSLYRGGGNEQFF.

The V call is TRBV30, the J call TRBJ1-2; 9 bases line up with TRBD1. The CDR3 has 13 residues. Germline CDR1 is GTSNPN and CDR2 is SVGIG (reference sequence). V shed 5 bases and J 8 bases; nucleotides not matched to a gene: 9. CDR3 region: CAWGRDREFGYTF. The CDR3 region has the DNA TGTGCCTGGGGGAGGGACAGGGAATTCGGCTACACCTTC.

There are a few counts of this clone. V gene TRBV19 combines with J gene TRBJ1-5, with TRBD1 matching 10 bases. V lost 4 bases and J lost 5; bases outside the gene matches: 23. Germline CDR1 LNHDA, CDR2 SQIVND (reference sequence). The CDR3 totals 21 residues. This CDR3 is CASSSRAWDRGAPGLDQPQHF. In DNA, the CDR3 is TGTGCCAGTAGTAGTAGAGCCTGGGACAGGGGCGCTCCGGGGTTGGATCAGCCCCAGCATTTT.

The V call is TRBV5-1, the J call TRBJ1-1; a weak D match, TRBD1 (6 bases). From germline, CDR1 is SGHRS and CDR2 YFSETQ. CDR3 size: 14 residues. V was cut by 7 bases and J by 1 base, with 14 bases left in between. As DNA, the CDR3 is TGCGCCAGCCGCCCCTCACAGGGGAACACTGAAGCTTTCTTT. Residues: CASRPSQGNTEAFF.

V gene TRBV5-1 combines with J gene TRBJ2-3; D may be TRBD1 (6 bases). Trimming pared 2 bases from V and 1 base from J, leaving 14 bases between. Looked up from germline, CDR1 is SGHRS and CDR2 is YFSETQ. CDR3 length equals 16 residues. The CDR3 loop reads CASSFDWGRGTDTQYF. In DNA, the CDR3 is TGCGCCAGCAGCTTTGATTGGGGGCGAGGCACAGATACGCAGTATTTT.

The chain has TRBV7-8 and TRBJ1-4; 8 nucleotides align to TRBD1. V trimming: 1 base; J trimming: 7 bases; junction bases outside the gene matches: 5. CDR1 is SGHVS and CDR2 is FQNEAQ in the germline V gene. The CDR3 covers 15 residues. The CDR3 protein is CASSLGQGAFEKLFF. The CDR3, as DNA: TGTGCCAGCAGCTTAGGGCAGGGGGCGTTTGAAAAACTGTTTTTT.

The chain couples TRBV7-9 to TRBJ2-1; TRBD2 aligns across 7 bases. Germline CDR1 is SEHNR and CDR2 is FQNEAQ (reference sequence). The CDR3 is made up of 18 amino acids. The trim removed 4 bases at V and 1 base at J, leaving 13 bases unmatched. CDR3 DNA sequence: TGTGCCAGCAGCTCCCCGGAGGCTAGCGGTACTTCCTACAATGAGCAGTTCTTC. Protein product: CASSSPEASGTSYNEQFF.